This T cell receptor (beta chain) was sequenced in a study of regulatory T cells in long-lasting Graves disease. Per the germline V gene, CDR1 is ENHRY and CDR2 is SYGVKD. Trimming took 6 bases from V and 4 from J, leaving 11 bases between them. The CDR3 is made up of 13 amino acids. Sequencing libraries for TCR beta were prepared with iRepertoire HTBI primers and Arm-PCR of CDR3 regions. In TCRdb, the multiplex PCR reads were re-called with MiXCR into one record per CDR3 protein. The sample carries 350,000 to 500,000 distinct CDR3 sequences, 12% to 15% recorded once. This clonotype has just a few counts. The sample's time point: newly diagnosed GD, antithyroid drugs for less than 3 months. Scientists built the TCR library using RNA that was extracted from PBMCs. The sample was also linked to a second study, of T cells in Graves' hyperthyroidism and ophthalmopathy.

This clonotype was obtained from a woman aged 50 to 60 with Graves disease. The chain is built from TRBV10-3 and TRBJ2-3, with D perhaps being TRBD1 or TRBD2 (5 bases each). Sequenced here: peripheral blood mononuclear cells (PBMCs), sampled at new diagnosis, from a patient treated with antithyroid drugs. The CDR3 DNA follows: TGTGCCATCAGCCCGGGGCCCGCAGATACGCAGTATTTT. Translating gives CAISPGPADTQYF.